The sequence of this TCR beta chain was determined in a study of OX40 agonist ivuxolimab in advanced cancers. Produced via immunoSEQ multiplex PCR; TCRdb's table is partial and in-frame only. The table lists about 53,000 clones, less than 85% of them singletons. Trimming cost V 2 bases and J 3 bases; bases outside gene matches: 4. Germline values: CDR1 MNHEY, CDR2 SVGAGI. The CDR3 is made up of 14 amino acids. J is TRBJ2-7 and V is TRBV6-5, with 7 bases that match TRBD1. This clonotype originated in an adult with an advanced solid tumor such as melanoma, head and neck, liver or kidney cancer. The material sequenced was CD4+ or CD8+ T cells sorted from blood, taken in a trial of the OX40 agonist ivuxolimab. The CDR3 protein is CASSYRDSRYEQYF. CDR3 coding DNA: TGTGCCAGCAGTTACCGGGACAGCCGCTACGAGCAGTACTTC.